A selection of T cell receptor beta chains follows, all from one sample in a study of blood T cell repertoires in COVID-19. The data were produced by immunoSEQ multiplex PCR, yet TCRdb's version contains in-frame clones alone and is incomplete. Of 200,000 to 250,000 clones in the sample, roughly 80% were seen once. Input material: PBMCs or T cells enriched from blood (not recorded which). The receptors originated from a woman aged 40 to 49 with acute COVID-19. Each CDR3 is given with its conserved first and last residue. The order of the fields is D gene, V gene, J gene, clone size, CDR3 DNA, CDR3 protein. The D gene is left open where the match is weak. Clone size is shown for a subset of rows, as once, few, many or a class of expanded clone.

TRBD2,TRBV5-1,TRBJ2-1,once,TGCGCCAGCAGCTTGGTAGGCAGCGGGGGGCCCAATGAGCAGTTCTTC,CASSLVGSGGPNEQFF
TRBD1,TRBV14,TRBJ1-1,.,TGTGCCAGCAGTCCAACCCCTGGGACAGCTGAAGCTTTCTTT,CASSPTPGTAEAFF
TRBD1,TRBV30,TRBJ1-2,.,TGTGCCTGGAGTTTAACCGGGACAGGGGGCTATGGCTACACCTTC,CAWSLTGTGGYGYTF
.,TRBV5-1,TRBJ2-3,.,TGCGCCAGCAGCGGGGTCCAGGGAACCCTTATCACAGATACGCAGTATTTT,CASSGVQGTLITDTQYF
TRBD1,TRBV5-1,TRBJ1-4,once,TGCGCCAGCAGCCCTGGGACAGAAGATGAAAAACTGTTTTTT,CASSPGTEDEKLFF
.,TRBV7-7,TRBJ1-4,few,TGTGCCAGCAGTAAGGGGCTTAATGAAAAACTGTTTTTT,CASSKGLNEKLFF
.,TRBV5-1,TRBJ2-2,.,TGCGCCAGCAGCTTGGGACTAGGAAGGAACACCGGGGAGCTGTTTTTT,CASSLGLGRNTGELFF
.,TRBV11-2,TRBJ1-1,.,TGTGCCAGCAGCCAATTAGACATGATTAACACTGAAGCTTTCTTT,CASSQLDMINTEAFF
.,TRBV4-3,TRBJ1-6,.,TGCGCCAGCAGCCAAGATAGGCAATTTGGGGGGGTCTATAATTCACCCCTCCACTTT,CASSQDRQFGGVYNSPLHF
TRBD1,TRBV18,TRBJ1-3,.,TGTGCCAGCTCACTGACAGGGGAAGAGTTTAGAGGAAACACCATATATTTT,CASSLTGEEFRGNTIYF
.,TRBV28,TRBJ2-7,.,TGTGCCAGCAGTCGCTTTAGCAGCTACGAGCAGTACTTC,CASSRFSSYEQYF
TRBD1,TRBV2,TRBJ1-3,few,TGTGCCAGCAGTGAAGGACAGGGAAACTCTGGAAACACCATATATTTT,CASSEGQGNSGNTIYF
.,TRBV3-1/TRBV3-2,TRBJ2-7,.,TGTGCCAGCAGCCAAGAAGGGCCTAGCCCCCCCTCCGAGCAGTACTTC,CASSQEGPSPPSEQYF
TRBD2,TRBV7-6,TRBJ2-2,.,TGTGCCAGCAGCTCTAGCGGGAGGGCCGTCAGGGAGCTGTTTTTT,CASSSSGRAVRELFF
.,TRBV5-1,TRBJ2-7,.,TGCGCCAGCAGCCTACAGGGTAACGACGAGCAGTACTTC,CASSLQGNDEQYF
.,TRBV30,TRBJ1-2,many,TGTGCCTGGAGCTTCGGACTCAAGGGCTACACCTTC,CAWSFGLKGYTF
.,TRBV14,TRBJ1-4,.,TGTGCCAGCAGCCCGCGACCAGGGAATGAAAAACTGTTTTTT,CASSPRPGNEKLFF
TRBD1,TRBV6-5,TRBJ2-7,.,TGTGCCAGCAGTTCCGGACAGGGGAGAGAGTACTTC,CASSSGQGREYF
.,TRBV7-6,TRBJ2-7,.,TGTGCCAGCAGCTTAGCGGGAGGAGTCGGCTACGAGCAGTACTTC,CASSLAGGVGYEQYF
.,TRBV27,TRBJ2-3,.,TGTGCCAGCAGTCCCGACAGATATACGCAGTATTTT,CASSPDRYTQYF
.,TRBV5-6,TRBJ2-6,.,TGTGCCAGCAGCCCGGACCCAGGGGCTGGGGCCAACGTCCTGACTTTC,CASSPDPGAGANVLTF
TRBD1,TRBV27,TRBJ1-6,.,TGTGCCAGCAGTTTAAGTTGGCAGGGGGGACCCCTCCACTTT,CASSLSWQGGPLHF